The clone carrying this T cell receptor (beta chain) occurred many times. Its antigen is still unknown. The source of the sample is a study of tumor-infiltrating lymphocytes in primary liver carcinoma. About the research overall: Staging placed the tumors at T1-T3 N0M0, and they measured about 4.2 to 10 cm across.

Unsorted bulk tissue of about 18-34 mg yielded co-extracted RNA and DNA. The investigators made TCR beta cDNA from approximately 510 ng total RNA, using a constant-region primer. Modified slightly, ARM-PCR produced TCR beta libraries over three nested multiplex PCR rounds. Both of the initial two PCR rounds ran for about 11 cycles and employed TRBV1-TRBV30 forward primers alongside a C-beta reverse primer. TCRdb fed the multiplex PCR reads into MiXCR, producing one record per CDR3 protein. The sample shows 55,000 to 70,000 distinct CDR3 sequences, just over 70% of them seen only once. Whole-study findings and limits: Only around 7.5-25% of top clones occurred in all five tumor regions. Tumor top-250-clone fraction significantly exceeded that of blood (p = 0.039). Less overlap was seen in tumor-adjacent and tumor-blood pairs than in tumor region pairs.

With 0 bases removed from V and 4 bases from J, the gap between germline ends came to 17 bases. This CDR3 region has 16 residues. Germline-derived CDR1 and CDR2 are SGHRS and YFSETQ. Material: liver tumor tissue from sampling region 2. Subset noted: tumor region T2, inferior pole. This TCR derives from a man aged 40-49 years with primary liver carcinoma and hepatitis B virus infection. J is TRBJ2-7 and V is TRBV5-1; D might be TRBD1 (6 bases). CDR3 nucleotide sequence: TGCGCCAGCAGCTTGGCCATCAGGGGTGGAGGTTACGAGCAGTACTTC. The encoded protein is CASSLAIRGGGYEQYF. Looking up the rest from reference TRBV5-1 and TRBJ2-7 gives the full variable domain: KAGVTQTPRYLIKTRGQQVTLSCSPISGHRSVSWYQQTPGQGLQFLFEYFSETQRNKGNFPGRFSGRQFSNSRSEMNVSTLELGDSALYLCASSLAIRGGGYEQYFGPGTRLTVT.